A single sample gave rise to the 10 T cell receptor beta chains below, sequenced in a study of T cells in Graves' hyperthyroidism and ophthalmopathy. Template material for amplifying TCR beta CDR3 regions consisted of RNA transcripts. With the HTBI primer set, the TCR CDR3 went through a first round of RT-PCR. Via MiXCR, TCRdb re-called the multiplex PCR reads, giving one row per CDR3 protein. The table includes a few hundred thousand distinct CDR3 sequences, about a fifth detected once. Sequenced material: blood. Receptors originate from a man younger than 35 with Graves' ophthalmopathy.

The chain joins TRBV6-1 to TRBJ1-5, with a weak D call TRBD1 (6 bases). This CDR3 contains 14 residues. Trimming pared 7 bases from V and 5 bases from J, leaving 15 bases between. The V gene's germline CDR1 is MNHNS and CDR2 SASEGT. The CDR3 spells CASKKIEGDQPQHF. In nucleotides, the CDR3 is TGTGCCAGCAAAAAGATCGAGGGGGATCAGCCCCAGCATTTT.

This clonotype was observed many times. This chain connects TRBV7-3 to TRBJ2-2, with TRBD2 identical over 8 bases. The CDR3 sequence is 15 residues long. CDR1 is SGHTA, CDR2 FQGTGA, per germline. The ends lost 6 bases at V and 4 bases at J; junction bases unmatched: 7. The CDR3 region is CASSSRGGSTGELFF. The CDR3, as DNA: TGTGCCAGCAGTTCTCGGGGGGGGAGCACCGGGGAGCTGTTTTTT.

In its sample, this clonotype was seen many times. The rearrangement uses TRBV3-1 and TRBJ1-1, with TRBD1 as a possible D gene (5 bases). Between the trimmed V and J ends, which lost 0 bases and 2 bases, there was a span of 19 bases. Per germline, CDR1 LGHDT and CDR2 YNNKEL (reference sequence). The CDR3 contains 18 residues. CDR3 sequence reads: CASSQDRTRGRSNTEAFF. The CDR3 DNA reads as TGTGCCAGCAGCCAAGATAGGACCCGGGGCCGAAGTAACACTGAAGCTTTCTTT.

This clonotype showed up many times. CDR3 sequence reads: CSARDVRLEEWGYEQYF. As DNA, the CDR3 is TGCAGTGCTAGAGATGTGCGGTTGGAGGAGTGGGGCTACGAGCAGTACTTC. V gene TRBV20-1 combines with J gene TRBJ2-7, with D tentatively TRBD2 (5 bases). V was pared by 0 bases and J by 3 bases, with 21 bases between. The CDR3 contains 17 residues. The germline CDR1 and CDR2 sequences are DFQATT and SNEGSKA (reference sequence).

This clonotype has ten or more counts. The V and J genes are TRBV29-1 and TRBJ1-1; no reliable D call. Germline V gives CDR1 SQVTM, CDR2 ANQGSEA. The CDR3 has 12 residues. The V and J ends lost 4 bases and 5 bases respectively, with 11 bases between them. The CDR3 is CSVGGFRTEAFF. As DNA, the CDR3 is TGCAGCGTTGGGGGATTTAGGACTGAAGCTTTCTTT.

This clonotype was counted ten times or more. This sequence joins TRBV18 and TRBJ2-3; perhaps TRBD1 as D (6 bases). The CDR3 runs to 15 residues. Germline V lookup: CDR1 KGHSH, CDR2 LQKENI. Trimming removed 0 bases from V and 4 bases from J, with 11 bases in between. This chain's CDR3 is CASSPPGTMADTQYF. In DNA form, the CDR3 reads TGTGCCAGCTCACCACCAGGGACAATGGCAGATACGCAGTATTTT.

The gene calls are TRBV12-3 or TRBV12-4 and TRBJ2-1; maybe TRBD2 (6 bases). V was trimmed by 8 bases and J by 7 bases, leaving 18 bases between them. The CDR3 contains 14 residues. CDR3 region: CASSPTVEGNEQFF. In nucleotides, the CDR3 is TGTGCCAGCTCTCCTACCGTGGAGGGAAATGAGCAGTTCTTC.

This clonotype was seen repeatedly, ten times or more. CDR3 in DNA: TGTGCCAGCAGCCCGCCGGACCGGGGAGGTGGCACAGATACGCAGTATTTT. Its protein is CASSPPDRGGGTDTQYF. The rearrangement links TRBV7-9 to TRBJ2-3, with D possibly matching TRBD2 (6 bases). The CDR3 contains 17 residues. Trimming removed 5 bases at V and 1 base at J, with 19 bases between. Germline V gives CDR1 SEHNR, CDR2 FQNEAQ (reference sequence).

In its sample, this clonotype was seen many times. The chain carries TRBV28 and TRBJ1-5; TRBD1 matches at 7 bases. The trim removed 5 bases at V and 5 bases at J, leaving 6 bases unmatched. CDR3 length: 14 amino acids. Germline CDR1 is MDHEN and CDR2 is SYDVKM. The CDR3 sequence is CASSTDRDDQPQHF. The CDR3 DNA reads TGTGCCAGCAGTACCGACAGGGATGATCAGCCCCAGCATTTT.

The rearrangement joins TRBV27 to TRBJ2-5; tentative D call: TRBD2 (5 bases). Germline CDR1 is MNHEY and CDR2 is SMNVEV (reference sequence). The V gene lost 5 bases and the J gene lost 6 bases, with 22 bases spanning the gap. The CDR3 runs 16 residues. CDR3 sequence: CASSPGVGITGKTQYF. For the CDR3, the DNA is TGTGCCAGCAGTCCTGGAGTCGGGATCACTGGCAAGACCCAGTACTTC.